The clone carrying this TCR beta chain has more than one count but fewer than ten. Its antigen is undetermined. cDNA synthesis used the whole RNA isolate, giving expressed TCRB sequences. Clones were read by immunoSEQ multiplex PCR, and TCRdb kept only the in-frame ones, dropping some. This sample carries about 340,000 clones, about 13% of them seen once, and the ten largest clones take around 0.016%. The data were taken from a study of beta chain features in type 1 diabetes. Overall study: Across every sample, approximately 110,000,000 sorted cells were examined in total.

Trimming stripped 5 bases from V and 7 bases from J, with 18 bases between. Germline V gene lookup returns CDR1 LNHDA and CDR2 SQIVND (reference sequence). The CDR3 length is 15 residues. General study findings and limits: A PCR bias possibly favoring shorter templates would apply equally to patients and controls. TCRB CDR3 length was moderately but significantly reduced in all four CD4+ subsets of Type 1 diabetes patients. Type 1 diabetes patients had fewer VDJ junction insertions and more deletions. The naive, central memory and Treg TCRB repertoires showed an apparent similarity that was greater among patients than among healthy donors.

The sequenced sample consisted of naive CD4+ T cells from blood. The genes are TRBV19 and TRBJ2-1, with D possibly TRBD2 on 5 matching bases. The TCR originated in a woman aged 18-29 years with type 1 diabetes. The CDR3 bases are TGTGCCAGTAGTTACTCAGGAAGCGGAGGAAATGAGCAGTTCTTC. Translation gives CASSYSGSGGNEQFF.